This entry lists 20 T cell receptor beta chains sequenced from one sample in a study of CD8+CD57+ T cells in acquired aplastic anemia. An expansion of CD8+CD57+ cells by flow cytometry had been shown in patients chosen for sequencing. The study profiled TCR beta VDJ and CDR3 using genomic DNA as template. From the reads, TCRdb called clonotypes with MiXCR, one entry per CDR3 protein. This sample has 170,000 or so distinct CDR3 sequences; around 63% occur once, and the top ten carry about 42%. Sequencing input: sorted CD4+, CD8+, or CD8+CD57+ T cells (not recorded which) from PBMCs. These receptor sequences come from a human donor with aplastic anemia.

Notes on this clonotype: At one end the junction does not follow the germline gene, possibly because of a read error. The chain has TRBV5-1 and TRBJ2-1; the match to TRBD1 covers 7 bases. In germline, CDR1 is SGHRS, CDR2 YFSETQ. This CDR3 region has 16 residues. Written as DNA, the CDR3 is TGTGCCAGCAGCTTTGCAGGGGGTGAAATTGGCAATGAGCAGTTCTTC. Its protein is CASSFAGGEIGNEQFF.

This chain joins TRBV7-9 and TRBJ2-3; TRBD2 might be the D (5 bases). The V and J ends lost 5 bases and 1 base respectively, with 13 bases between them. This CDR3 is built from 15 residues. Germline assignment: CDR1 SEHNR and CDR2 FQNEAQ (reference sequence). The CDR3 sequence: CASSPRSRGTDTQYF. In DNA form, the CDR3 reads TGTGCCAGCAGCCCCCGTTCGCGGGGCACAGATACGCAGTATTTT.

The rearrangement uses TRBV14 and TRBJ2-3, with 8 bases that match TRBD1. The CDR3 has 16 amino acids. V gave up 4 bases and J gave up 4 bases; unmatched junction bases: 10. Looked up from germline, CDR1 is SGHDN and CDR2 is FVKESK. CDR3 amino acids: CASSRGQGAVSDTQYF. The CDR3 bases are TGTGCCAGCAGCCGAGGGCAGGGGGCGGTTTCAGATACGCAGTATTTT.

The CDR3 spells CASSLGRNEQFF. Written as DNA, the CDR3 is TGTGCCAGCAGCTTAGGTAGAAATGAGCAGTTCTTC. The V gene is TRBV7-9, the J gene TRBJ2-1; the D is unclear. CDR1 and CDR2 (germline): SEHNR, FQNEAQ (reference sequence). Trimming took off 1 base at V and 7 bases at J, with 5 bases between the two ends. CDR3 length equals 12 residues.

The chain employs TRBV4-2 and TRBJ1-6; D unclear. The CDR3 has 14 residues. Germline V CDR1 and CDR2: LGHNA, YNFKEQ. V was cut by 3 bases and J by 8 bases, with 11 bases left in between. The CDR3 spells CASSHREAHSPLHF. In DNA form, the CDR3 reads TGTGCCAGCAGCCACCGGGAGGCACATTCACCCCTCCACTTT.

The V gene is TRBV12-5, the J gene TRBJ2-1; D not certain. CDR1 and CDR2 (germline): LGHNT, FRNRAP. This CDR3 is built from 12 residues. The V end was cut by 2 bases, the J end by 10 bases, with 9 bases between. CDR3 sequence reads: CASGLSGGEQFF. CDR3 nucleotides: TGTGCTAGTGGTTTGAGTGGCGGCGAGCAGTTCTTC.

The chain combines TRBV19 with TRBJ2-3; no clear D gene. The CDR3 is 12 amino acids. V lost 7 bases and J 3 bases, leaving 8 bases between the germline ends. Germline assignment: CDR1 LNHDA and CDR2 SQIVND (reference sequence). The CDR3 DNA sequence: TGTGCCAGTACTGGCCTGACAGATACGCAGTATTTT. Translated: CASTGLTDTQYF. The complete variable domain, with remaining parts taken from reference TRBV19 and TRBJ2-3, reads DGGITQSPKYLFRKEGQNVTLSCEQNLNHDAMYWYRQDPGQGLRLIYYSQIVNDFQKGDIAEGYSVSREKKESFPLTVTSAQKNPTAFYLCASTGLTDTQYFGPGTRLTVL.

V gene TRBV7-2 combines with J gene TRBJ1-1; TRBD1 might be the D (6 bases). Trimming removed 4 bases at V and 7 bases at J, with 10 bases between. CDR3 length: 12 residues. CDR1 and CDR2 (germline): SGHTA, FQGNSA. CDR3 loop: CASSSTGLEAFF. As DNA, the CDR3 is TGTGCCAGCAGCTCAACAGGGCTTGAAGCTTTCTTT.

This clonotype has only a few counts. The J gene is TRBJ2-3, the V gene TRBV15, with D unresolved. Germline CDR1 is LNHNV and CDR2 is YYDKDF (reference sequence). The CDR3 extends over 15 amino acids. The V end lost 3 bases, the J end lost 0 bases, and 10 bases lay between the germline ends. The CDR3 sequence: CATSSPTSSTDTQYF. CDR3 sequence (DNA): TGTGCCACCAGCAGCCCTACTTCTAGCACAGATACGCAGTATTTT.

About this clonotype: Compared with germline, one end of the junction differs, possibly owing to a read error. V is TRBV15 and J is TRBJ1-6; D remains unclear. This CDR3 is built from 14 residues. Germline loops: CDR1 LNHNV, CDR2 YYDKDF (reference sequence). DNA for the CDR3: TGTGCCACCAGCAACTGGCCTTATAGTTCACCCCTCCACTTT. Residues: CATSNWPYSSPLHF.

The CDR3 DNA follows: TGTGCCAGCAGTAGCGGGGGGGAAGGTTCTGGCTACACCTTC. Its translation: CASSSGGEGSGYTF. The rearrangement uses TRBV9 and TRBJ1-2; possibly TRBD1 for D (5 bases). The V end lost 5 bases, the J end lost 7 bases, and 18 bases lay between the germline ends. From germline, CDR1 is SGDLS and CDR2 YYNGEE. This CDR3 comprises 14 residues.

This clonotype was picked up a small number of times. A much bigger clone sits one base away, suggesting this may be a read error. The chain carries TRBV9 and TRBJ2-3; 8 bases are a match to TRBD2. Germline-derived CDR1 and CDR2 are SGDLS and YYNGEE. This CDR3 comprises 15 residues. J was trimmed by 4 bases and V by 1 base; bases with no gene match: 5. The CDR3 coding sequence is TGTGCCAGCAGCGTACTCGGGCGGGGGGCAGATACGCAGTATTTT. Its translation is CASSVLGRGADTQYF.

In DNA, the CDR3 is TGTGCCAGCAGCGTAGCGGGGGGTACAGGAGGATATGGCTACACCTTC. It translates to CASSVAGGTGGYGYTF. The chain is built from TRBV9 and TRBJ1-2, with D tentatively TRBD1 (5 bases). The germline V and J ends were trimmed by 0 bases and 5 bases, with 17 bases remaining between them. Germline CDR1 SGDLS, CDR2 YYNGEE. The CDR3 runs 16 residues.

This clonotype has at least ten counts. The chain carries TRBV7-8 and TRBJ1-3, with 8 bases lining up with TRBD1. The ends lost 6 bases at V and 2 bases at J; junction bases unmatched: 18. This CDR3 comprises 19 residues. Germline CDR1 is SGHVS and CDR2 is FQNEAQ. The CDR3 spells CASSSQGGLLSATGNTIYF. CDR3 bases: TGTGCCAGCAGTTCACAGGGGGGACTGCTATCGGCGACTGGAAACACCATATATTTT.

The CDR3 nucleotides are TGTGCCAGCACAATCGGAGGGGGCAATCAGCCCCTCCACTTT. Translated: CASTIGGGNQPLHF. The rearrangement links TRBV2 to TRBJ1-6; 7 nucleotides line up with TRBD1. This CDR3 spans 14 amino acids. Germline V gene data show CDR1 as SNHLY and CDR2 as FYNNEI. J was trimmed by 13 bases and V by 7 bases; bases with no gene match: 13.

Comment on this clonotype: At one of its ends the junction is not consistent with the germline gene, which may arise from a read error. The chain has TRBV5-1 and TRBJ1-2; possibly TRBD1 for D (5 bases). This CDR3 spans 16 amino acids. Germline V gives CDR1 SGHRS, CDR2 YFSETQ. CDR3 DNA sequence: TGTGCCAGCAGCGCCCCGGGACTAGCGGGGGGGGATGGCTACACCTTC. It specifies CASSAPGLAGGDGYTF. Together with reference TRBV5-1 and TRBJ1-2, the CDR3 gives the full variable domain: KAGVTQTPRYLIKTRGQQVTLSCSPISGHRSVSWYQQTPGQGLQFLFEYFSETQRNKGNFPGRFSGRQFSNSRSEMNVSTLELGDSALYLCASSAPGLAGGDGYTFGSGTRLTVV.

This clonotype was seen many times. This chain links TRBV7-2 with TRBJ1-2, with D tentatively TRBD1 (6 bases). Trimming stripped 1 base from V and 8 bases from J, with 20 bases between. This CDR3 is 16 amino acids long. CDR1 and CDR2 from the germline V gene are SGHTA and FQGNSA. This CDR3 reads CASSLVMWGAAAGYTF. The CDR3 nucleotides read TGTGCCAGCAGCTTAGTCATGTGGGGGGCGGCGGCGGGCTACACCTTC.

The CDR3 region has the DNA TGTGCCACCAGCAGACTAGCGGGAGTTGAGCAGTACTTC. This codes for CATSRLAGVEQYF. The chain links TRBV15 to TRBJ2-7; 10 bases map to TRBD2. CDR3 length equals 13 residues. Trimming cost V 2 bases and J 7 bases; bases outside gene matches: 2. Germline V gene data show CDR1 as LNHNV and CDR2 as YYDKDF (reference sequence).

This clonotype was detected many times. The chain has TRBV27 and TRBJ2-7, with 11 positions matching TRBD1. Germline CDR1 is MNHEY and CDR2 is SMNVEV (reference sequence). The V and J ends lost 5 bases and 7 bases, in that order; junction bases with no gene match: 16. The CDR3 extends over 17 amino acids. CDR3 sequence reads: CASSPTNAGTGGREQYF. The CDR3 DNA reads TGTGCCAGCAGTCCTACAAATGCCGGGACAGGGGGGCGGGAGCAGTACTTC.

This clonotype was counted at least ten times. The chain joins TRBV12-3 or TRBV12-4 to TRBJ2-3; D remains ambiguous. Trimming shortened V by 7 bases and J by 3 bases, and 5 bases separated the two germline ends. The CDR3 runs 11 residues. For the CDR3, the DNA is TGTGCCAGCACCACGACAGATACGCAGTATTTT. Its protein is CASTTTDTQYF.